This passage covers 4 T cell receptor beta chains from one sample sequenced in a study of T cell responses to AZD1222 COVID-19 vaccine. Sequencing was performed with immunoSEQ multiplex PCR; in TCRdb, only in-frame clones are kept and a portion is missing. The sample includes under 200,000 clones, 80% to 90% of them seen just once. The sequences come from peripheral blood, collected on day 0 of MenACWY control vaccination. These TCRs come from an adult in good health.

The rearrangement uses TRBV12-3 or TRBV12-4 and TRBJ1-5, with D possibly being TRBD1 (5 bases). The CDR3 consists of 13 residues. Trimming left V 6 bases short and J 4 bases short, with 10 bases between. The CDR3 loop reads CASRIQENQPQHF. CDR3 coding DNA: TGTGCCAGCAGGATACAGGAAAATCAGCCCCAGCATTTT.

This clone was recorded only once. The DNA of the CDR3 is TGTGCCTGGAACCGAGTTGGTGGGTATGGCTACACCTTC. It specifies CAWNRVGGYGYTF. The V call is TRBV30, the J call TRBJ1-2; D gene uncertain. Germline lookup yields CDR1 GTSNPN and CDR2 SVGIG (reference sequence). V lost 4 bases to trimming and J lost 5 bases, with 14 bases between them. The CDR3 has 13 residues.

This clone was counted a few times. The chain is built from TRBV6-5 and TRBJ2-7, with a weak D call TRBD1 (6 bases). Germline CDR1 is MNHEY and CDR2 is SVGAGI. The CDR3 has 14 amino acids. The V and J ends lost 6 bases and 6 bases respectively, with 18 bases between them. DNA for the CDR3: TGTGCCAGCAGATCCGAAGGGTACAGGGCCGAGCAGTACTTC. This sequence encodes CASRSEGYRAEQYF.

The chain is built from TRBV15 and TRBJ2-3; possible D gene TRBD2, 6 bases. V was shortened by 8 bases and J by 5 bases, with 8 bases between the two germline ends. CDR3 size: 11 residues. CDR1 is LNHNV, CDR2 YYDKDF, per germline (reference sequence). CDR3 sequence: CATGRIDTQYF. CDR3 bases: TGTGCCACCGGGAGGATAGATACGCAGTATTTT.